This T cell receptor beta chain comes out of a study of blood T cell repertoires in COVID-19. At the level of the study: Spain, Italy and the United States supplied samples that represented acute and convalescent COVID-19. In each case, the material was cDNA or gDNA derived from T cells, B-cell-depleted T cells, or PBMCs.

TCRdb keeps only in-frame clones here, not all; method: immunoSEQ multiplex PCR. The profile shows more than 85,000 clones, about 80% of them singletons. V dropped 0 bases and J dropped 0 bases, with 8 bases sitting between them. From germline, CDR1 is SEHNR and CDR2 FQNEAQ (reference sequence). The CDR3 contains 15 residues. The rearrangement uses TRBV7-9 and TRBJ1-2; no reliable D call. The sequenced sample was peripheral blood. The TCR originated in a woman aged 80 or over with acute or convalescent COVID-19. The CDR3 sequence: CASSLAAVANYGYTF. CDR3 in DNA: TGTGCCAGCAGCTTAGCGGCAGTCGCTAACTATGGCTACACCTTC.